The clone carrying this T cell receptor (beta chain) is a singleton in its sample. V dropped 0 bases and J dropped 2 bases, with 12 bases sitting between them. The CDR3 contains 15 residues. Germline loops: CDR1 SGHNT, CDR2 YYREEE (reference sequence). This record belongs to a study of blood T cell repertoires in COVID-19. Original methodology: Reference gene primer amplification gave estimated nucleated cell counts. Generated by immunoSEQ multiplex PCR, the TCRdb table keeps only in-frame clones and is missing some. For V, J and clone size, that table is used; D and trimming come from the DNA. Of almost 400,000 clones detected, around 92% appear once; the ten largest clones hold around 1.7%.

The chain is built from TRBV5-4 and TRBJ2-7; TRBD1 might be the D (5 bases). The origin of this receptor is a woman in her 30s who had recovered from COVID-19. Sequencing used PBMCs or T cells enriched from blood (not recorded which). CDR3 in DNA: TGTGCCAGCAGCTTGGACTCAGGGCCGACCTACGAGCAGTACTTC. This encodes CASSLDSGPTYEQYF.